This TCR beta chain emerged from a study of T cell responses to AZD1222 COVID-19 vaccine. Study overall: Second-dose intervals near 4 or 12 weeks were combined. Broader study findings: Reportedly, nearly half of unique spike TCRs recognized epitopes outside B.1.351/B.1.1.7 mutations. There were mostly white British donors and more females than males, and clonal diversity was possibly underestimated. Spike-wide coverage was observed for vaccine-associated CD4 TCRs, with dominant responses at 160-218 and 743-854.

Germline loops: CDR1 SGDLS, CDR2 YYNGEE. V was pared by 4 bases and J by 1 base, with 8 bases between. The CDR3 runs 13 residues. Here immunoSEQ multiplex PCR was the method, and the copy in TCRdb shows in-frame clones only, minus some. The table lists roughly 200,000 clones, 88% of them singletons. About this clone: The antigen remains undetermined. The sample holds other DNA sequences that translate to the same CDR3.

This TCR derives from an adult in good health. V gene TRBV9 combines with J gene TRBJ1-1; D unresolved. Sequenced material: peripheral blood, taken on day 0 of AZD1222 vaccination. The CDR3 here is CASSPRGNTEAFF. For the CDR3, the DNA is TGTGCCAGCAGCCCCCGGGGGAACACTGAAGCTTTCTTT.